This TCR beta chain was obtained from a study of blood T cell repertoires in COVID-19. Profiled with immunoSEQ multiplex PCR; TCRdb holds only in-frame clones, not every one. The sample has some 350,000 clones, 80% to 90% seen once. Allocation to cohorts depended on clinical history reported by the participants. All recovered Cohort 3 donors got two negative PCRs, got clearance, or saw symptom resolution. The CDR3 has 16 residues. Germline assignment: CDR1 SGHDN and CDR2 FVKESK. V lost 1 base to trimming and J lost 3 bases, with 16 bases between them. Sequencing was done on a sample of PBMCs or T cells enriched from blood (not recorded which). The rearrangement joins TRBV14 to TRBJ2-7; possibly TRBD2 for D (5 bases). The receptor was derived from a man aged 18 to 29 who had recovered from COVID-19. CDR3 nucleotides: TGTGCCAGCAGCCAAGTCGGGGAGATAGATTTCTACGAGCAGTACTTC. As protein: CASSQVGEIDFYEQYF. Based on the CDR3 plus reference TRBV14 and TRBJ2-7, the full variable domain is EAGVTQFPSHSVIEKGQTVTLRCDPISGHDNLYWYRRVMGKEIKFLLHFVKESKQDESGMPNNRFLAERTGGTYSTLKVQPAELEDSGVYFCASSQVGEIDFYEQYFGPGTRLTVT.